One T cell receptor (beta chain) is described in this entry. Germline V CDR1 and CDR2: GTSNPN, SVGIG (reference sequence). The CDR3 loop spans 13 amino acids. V lost 5 bases, J lost 6 bases, and 13 bases lay in between. This sample was included in a study of a mutant IDH1 vaccine in newly diagnosed glioma. The method was immunoSEQ multiplex PCR; TCRdb's version includes in-frame clones alone and lacks a portion of them. Among 15,000 to 20,000 clones listed, roughly 80% were seen once. As to time point: baseline, week 1 (first vaccination visit). Treatment noted: pre-vaccination baseline after standard-of-care therapy. New WHO grade 3 or 4 IDH1-mutant, ATRX-lost astrocytomas were present in all donors.

Source: PBMCs, taken from a glioma patient treated with radiotherapy, temozolomide or both. The receptor's source is a man aged 40-49 years with glioma. The chain has TRBV30 and TRBJ2-2; D is ambiguous. The CDR3 reads CAWEAAWAGELFF. For the CDR3, the DNA is TGTGCCTGGGAGGCCGCTTGGGCCGGGGAGCTGTTTTTT.